Following are 9 T cell receptor beta chains from one sample sequenced in a study of cytomegalovirus exposure and HLA in healthy donors. PCR involved 60 Vbeta and 13 Jbeta primers. Here immunoSEQ multiplex PCR was the method, and the copy in TCRdb shows in-frame clones only, minus some. The repertoire includes under 200,000 clones, around 78% of them detected once, and around 3.1% sits in the top ten. The specimen was PBMCs. The receptor source for this set is a woman aged 50 to 65 in good health and CMV-seropositive.

The CDR3: CASSASAGRETQYF. The CDR3 DNA reads TGCGCCAGCAGTGCCTCGGCGGGGCGAGAGACCCAGTACTTC. The genes are TRBV10-1 and TRBJ2-5; D is possibly TRBD2 (6 bases). The V end lost 4 bases, the J end lost 4 bases, and 13 bases lay between the germline ends. The CDR3 is made up of 14 amino acids. CDR1 and CDR2 from the germline V gene are WNHNN and SYGVQD (reference sequence).

This clone was detected a few times. The genes are TRBV19 and TRBJ2-5; TRBD2 agrees at 7 bases. This CDR3 contains 15 residues. The germline CDR1 and CDR2 sequences are LNHDA and SQIVND (reference sequence). Germline trimming cut 2 bases from V and 2 bases from J; bases unmatched to any gene: 5. The CDR3 sequence is CASSIRAGEQETQYF. The CDR3 DNA follows: TGTGCCAGTAGTATACGCGCGGGAGAACAAGAGACCCAGTACTTC.

Concerning this clone: At one end, the junction sequence differs from germline, possibly due to a read error. V and J are TRBV27 and TRBJ2-6; 11 nucleotides align to TRBD1. The CDR3 extends over 17 amino acids. Germline assignment: CDR1 MNHEY and CDR2 SMNVEV (reference sequence). CDR3 amino acids: CASSRGTGGYGANGLTF. CDR3 DNA sequence: TGTGCCAGCAGCAGAGGGACAGGGGGTTATGGGGCCAACGGCCTGACTTTC. Together with reference TRBV27 and TRBJ2-6, the CDR3 gives the full variable domain: EAQVTQNPRYLITVTGKKLTVTCSQNMNHEYMSWYRQDPGLGLRQIYYSMNVEVTDKGDVPEGYKVSRKEKRNFPLILESPSPNQTSLYFCASSRGTGGYGANGLTFGAGSRLTVL.

This chain links TRBV30 with TRBJ1-2; possibly TRBD1 for D (5 bases). The V end lost 4 bases, the J end lost 2 bases, and 5 bases lay between the germline ends. The CDR3 runs 11 residues. CDR1 and CDR2 (germline): GTSNPN, SVGIG (reference sequence). The chain's CDR3 is CAWTGNYGYTF. In DNA, the CDR3 is TGTGCCTGGACAGGGAACTATGGCTACACCTTC.

The rearrangement uses TRBV28 and TRBJ2-7, with TRBD1 identical over 9 bases. CDR1 and CDR2 from the germline V gene are MDHEN and SYDVKM. This CDR3 contains 13 residues. V lost 8 bases, J lost 5 bases, and 7 bases stayed unmatched. In DNA form, the CDR3 reads TGTGCCAGCTCCGGGACAGGGTTCAACGAGCAGTACTTC. Protein product: CASSGTGFNEQYF. Supplemented by reference TRBV28 and TRBJ2-7, the full variable domain reads DVKVTQSSRYLVKRTGEKVFLECVQDMDHENMFWYRQDPGLGLRLIYFSYDVKMKEKGDIPEGYSVSREKKERFSLILESASTNQTSMYLCASSGTGFNEQYFGPGTRLTVT.

This clone was found once. Other DNA sequences in the sample encode the same CDR3. The chain couples TRBV18 to TRBJ1-4, with TRBD1 identical over 7 bases. The V segment lost 2 bases and the J segment 6 bases; nucleotides outside the gene matches: 0. This CDR3 region has 13 residues. Germline CDR1 reads KGHSH; CDR2 reads LQKENI. Here the CDR3 reads CASSPGQDEKLFF. As DNA, the CDR3 is TGTGCCAGCTCACCAGGACAGGATGAAAAACTGTTTTTT.

This sequence joins TRBV4-1 and TRBJ1-5; no firm D call. Germline CDR1 and CDR2: MGHRA and YSYEKL. The length of the CDR3 is 13 residues. The V end was cut by 0 bases, the J end by 5 bases, with 5 bases between. This CDR3 reads CASSQDYYQPQHF. The CDR3 DNA sequence: TGCGCCAGCAGCCAAGATTACTATCAGCCCCAGCATTTT.

The chain has TRBV7-2 and TRBJ2-7, with TRBD2 as a possible D gene (7 bases). Trimming removed 1 base at V and 3 bases at J, with 13 bases between. The CDR3 is made up of 15 amino acids. Germline CDR1 is SGHTA and CDR2 is FQGNSA. The chain's CDR3 is CASSLERGANYEQYF. DNA for the CDR3: TGTGCCAGCAGCTTAGAACGGGGGGCCAACTACGAGCAGTACTTC.

The V gene is TRBV7-2, the J gene TRBJ2-4; 7 bases fit TRBD1. V was clipped by 5 bases and J by 0 bases; unmatched bases: 7. The CDR3 has 16 amino acids. CDR1 and CDR2 from the germline V gene are SGHTA and FQGNSA. CDR3 loop: CASSPDRVGAKNIQYF. The CDR3 coding sequence is TGTGCCAGCAGCCCAGACAGGGTAGGAGCCAAAAACATTCAGTACTTC. Full variable domain (rest looked up from reference TRBV7-2 and TRBJ2-4): GAGVSQSPSNKVTEKGKDVELRCDPISGHTALYWYRQSLGQGLEFLIYFQGNSAPDKSGLPSDRFSAERTGGSVSTLTIQRTQQEDSAVYLCASSPDRVGAKNIQYFGAGTRLSVL.